Presented here are 12 T cell receptor beta chains from one specimen sequenced in a study of cytomegalovirus exposure and HLA in healthy donors (dated by TCRdb to about 2017). Library prep was done by the immunoSEQ multiplex PCR assay. A mixture of 60 forward primers for TCR Vbeta segments and 13 reverse primers for TCR Jbeta segments was used in the multiplex PCR. TCRdb's version of the immuneACCESS table is confined to in-frame rearrangements and falls short of the full clone set. An unresolved V gene accounts for under half of the shortfall where checked; the remainder is of unknown origin. This sample lists about 170,000 clones; 75% to 90% were detected once. Jointly, the top ten make up 1% of the sample. Sequenced sample: PBMCs. All receptors derive from a boy between 2 and 10 years old in good health and CMV-seronegative.

This chain uses TRBV5-1 with TRBJ1-1; D may be TRBD1 (5 bases). Germline CDR1 and CDR2: SGHRS and YFSETQ. There are 14 residues in the CDR3. Trimming took off 4 bases at V and 1 base at J, with 11 bases between the two ends. The CDR3, as DNA: TGCGCCAGCAGCACGGGGGAGGCGAACACTGAAGCTTTCTTT. The encoded protein is CASSTGEANTEAFF.

This clone was detected only once. This chain links TRBV9 with TRBJ1-1, with 10 bases matching TRBD1. Germline-derived CDR1 and CDR2 are SGDLS and YYNGEE. The CDR3 length is 14 residues. The ends lost 3 bases at V and 4 bases at J; junction bases unmatched: 3. Here the CDR3 reads CASSGQGAGTEAFF. CDR3 DNA: TGTGCCAGCAGCGGACAGGGGGCCGGCACTGAAGCTTTCTTT. The entire variable domain, with the rest obtained from reference TRBV9 and TRBJ1-1, is as follows: DSGVTQTPKHLITATGQRVTLRCSPRSGDLSVYWYQQSLDQGLQFLIQYYNGEERAKGNILERFSAQQFPDLHSELNLSSLELGDSALYFCASSGQGAGTEAFFGQGTRLTVV.

The V and J genes are TRBV6-6 and TRBJ1-2, with TRBD1 matching 8 bases. Germline V gene data show CDR1 as MNHNY and CDR2 as SVGAGI (reference sequence). The CDR3 extends over 14 amino acids. Unmatched junction bases numbered 7, after V lost 4 bases and J lost 6 bases. The CDR3 DNA follows: TGTGCCAGCAGTTTAATTCGGACAGGGCATGGCTACACCTTC. Translated: CASSLIRTGHGYTF.

This clone was picked up a small number of times. This chain links TRBV18 with TRBJ1-1, with 7 bases fitting TRBD1. The CDR3 is 13 residues long. The ends lost 8 bases at V and 2 bases at J; junction bases unmatched: 5. Germline CDR1 and CDR2: KGHSH and LQKENI. The CDR3 DNA is TGTGCCAGCGCGCGGGACAGAAACACTGAAGCTTTCTTT. Protein product: CASARDRNTEAFF.

With regard to this clone: The same CDR3 is also encoded by other DNA sequences in this sample. V gene TRBV7-9 combines with J gene TRBJ1-2, with a possible D match to TRBD1 (5 bases). This CDR3 has 13 residues. Trimming cost V 2 bases and J 6 bases, with 10 bases left between them. Germline V CDR1 and CDR2: SEHNR, FQNEAQ (reference sequence). CDR3 in amino acids: CASSLRGGDGYTF. The CDR3 nucleotides are TGTGCCAGCAGCTTAAGGGGTGGTGATGGCTACACCTTC.

This chain joins TRBV19 and TRBJ1-5; D is ambiguous. Germline CDR1 LNHDA, CDR2 SQIVND (reference sequence). Deletions cut 3 bases from V and 1 base from J, with 10 bases between. The CDR3 length is 15 residues. The CDR3 sequence is CASSIWLSSNQPQHF. The CDR3 DNA reads as TGTGCCAGTAGTATTTGGCTTTCGAGCAATCAGCCCCAGCATTTT.

As concerns this clone: The sample contains more than one DNA sequence encoding this CDR3. The V and J genes are TRBV7-9 and TRBJ1-4; D ambiguous. The CDR3 covers 14 residues. With 5 bases removed from V and 1 base from J, the gap between germline ends came to 8 bases. From germline, CDR1 is SEHNR and CDR2 FQNEAQ (reference sequence). CDR3 protein: CASSLGGTNEKLFF. CDR3 nucleotide sequence: TGTGCCAGCAGCCTCGGCGGAACTAATGAAAAACTGTTTTTT.

Points on this clone: The junction does not match germline at one end; this may be a read error. V gene TRBV28 combines with J gene TRBJ2-2; a possible D gene is TRBD2 (5 bases). Germline CDR1 is MDHEN and CDR2 is SYDVKM. The CDR3 is made up of 16 amino acids. This CDR3 is CASQPWQPINTGELFF. The CDR3 bases are TGTGCCAGCCAGCCCTGGCAGCCGATAAACACCGGGGAGCTGTTTTTC.

CDR3 bases: TGTGCCAGCAGCCTGACAGGAAACAATTCACCCCTCCACTTT. Translation gives CASSLTGNNSPLHF. The chain recombines TRBV27 with TRBJ1-6, with TRBD1 as a possible D gene (6 bases). Germline V lookup: CDR1 MNHEY, CDR2 SMNVEV (reference sequence). The V end lost 6 bases, the J end lost 7 bases, and 13 bases lay between the germline ends. The CDR3 loop spans 14 amino acids.

The chain carries TRBV29-1 and TRBJ1-3; possible D gene TRBD1, 5 bases. Deletions cut 4 bases from V and 2 bases from J, with 6 bases between. The germline CDR1 and CDR2 sequences are SQVTM and ANQGSEA. The CDR3 is 12 residues long. The DNA of the CDR3 is TGCAGCGTTGCAGGGACTGGAAACACCATATATTTT. Translated: CSVAGTGNTIYF.

The rearrangement uses TRBV11-2 and TRBJ2-7; 8 nucleotides line up with TRBD1. This CDR3 spans 15 amino acids. Losses at the gene ends were 1 base for V and 0 bases for J; bases not matched to a gene: 2. Germline CDR1 SGHAT, CDR2 FQNNGV. DNA of the CDR3: TGTGCCAGCAGCTTAGGGGACAGGCCCTCCTACGAGCAGTACGTC. Protein: CASSLGDRPSYEQYV.

The chain combines TRBV18 with TRBJ2-1; a possible D gene is TRBD1 (5 bases). Deletions cut 3 bases from V and 0 bases from J, with 12 bases between. This CDR3 region has 16 residues. Germline assignment: CDR1 KGHSH and CDR2 LQKENI. CDR3 DNA: TGTGCCAGCTCACCGCCAGGGTGGAGCTCCTACAATGAGCAGTTCTTC. Amino acids: CASSPPGWSSYNEQFF.